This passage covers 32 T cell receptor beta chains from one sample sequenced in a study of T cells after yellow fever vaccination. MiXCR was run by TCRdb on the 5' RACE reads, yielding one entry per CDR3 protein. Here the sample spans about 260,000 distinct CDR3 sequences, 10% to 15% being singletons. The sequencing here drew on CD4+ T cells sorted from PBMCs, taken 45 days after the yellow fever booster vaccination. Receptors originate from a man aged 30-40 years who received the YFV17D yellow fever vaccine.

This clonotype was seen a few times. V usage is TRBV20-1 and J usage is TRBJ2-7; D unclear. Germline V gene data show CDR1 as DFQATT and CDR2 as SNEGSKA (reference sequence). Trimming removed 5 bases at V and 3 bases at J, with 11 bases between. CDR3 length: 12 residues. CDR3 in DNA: TGCAGTGCTCCCTCGGTTTACTACGAGCAGTACTTC. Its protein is CSAPSVYYEQYF.

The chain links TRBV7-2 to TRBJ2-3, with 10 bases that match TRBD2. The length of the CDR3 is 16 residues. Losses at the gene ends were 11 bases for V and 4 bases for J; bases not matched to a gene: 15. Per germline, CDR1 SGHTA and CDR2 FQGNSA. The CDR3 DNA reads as TGTGCCTCCGGCGCTAGCGGGAGCTCTTGGCCAGATACGCAGTATTTT. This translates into CASGASGSSWPDTQYF.

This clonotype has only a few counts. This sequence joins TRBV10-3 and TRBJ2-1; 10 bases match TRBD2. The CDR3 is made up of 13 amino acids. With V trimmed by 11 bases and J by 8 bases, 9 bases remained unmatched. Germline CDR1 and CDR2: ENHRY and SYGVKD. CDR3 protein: CAVKAGGQDEQFF. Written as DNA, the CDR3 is TGTGCCGTAAAAGCGGGAGGGCAGGATGAGCAGTTCTTC.

In nucleotides, the CDR3 is TGTGCCAGCAGTTTGAGTTCGAAAGTCTTTAATGAGCAGTTCTTC. Its protein product is CASSLSSKVFNEQFF. The V call is TRBV12-3 or TRBV12-4, the J call TRBJ2-1; D unresolved. The germline V and J ends were trimmed by 3 bases and 7 bases, with 16 bases remaining between them. The CDR3 is made up of 15 amino acids.

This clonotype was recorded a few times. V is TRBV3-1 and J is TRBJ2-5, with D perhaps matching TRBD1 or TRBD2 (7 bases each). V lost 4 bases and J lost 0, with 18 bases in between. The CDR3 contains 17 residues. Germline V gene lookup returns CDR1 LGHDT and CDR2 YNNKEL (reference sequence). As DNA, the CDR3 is TGTGCCAGCAGCCGAAAGGGAAGCGGGACAGACCAAGAGACCCAGTACTTC. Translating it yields CASSRKGSGTDQETQYF.

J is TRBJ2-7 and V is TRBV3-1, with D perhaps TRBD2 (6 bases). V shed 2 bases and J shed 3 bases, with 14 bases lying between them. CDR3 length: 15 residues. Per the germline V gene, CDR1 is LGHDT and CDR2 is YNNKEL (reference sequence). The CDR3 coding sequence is TGTGCCAGCAGCCAACCATTCGGGACTCTCTACGAGCAGTACTTC. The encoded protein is CASSQPFGTLYEQYF.

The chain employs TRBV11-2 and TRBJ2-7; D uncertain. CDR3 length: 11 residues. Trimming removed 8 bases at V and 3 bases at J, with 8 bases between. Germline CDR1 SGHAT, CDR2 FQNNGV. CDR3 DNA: TGTGCCAGCGGGCAGATCTACGAGCAGTACTTC. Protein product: CASGQIYEQYF. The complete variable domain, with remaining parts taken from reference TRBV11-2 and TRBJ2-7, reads EAGVAQSPRYKIIEKRQSVAFWCNPISGHATLYWYQQILGQGPKLLIQFQNNGVVDDSQLPKDRFSAERLKGVDSTLKIQPAKLEDSAVYLCASGQIYEQYFGPGTRLTVT.

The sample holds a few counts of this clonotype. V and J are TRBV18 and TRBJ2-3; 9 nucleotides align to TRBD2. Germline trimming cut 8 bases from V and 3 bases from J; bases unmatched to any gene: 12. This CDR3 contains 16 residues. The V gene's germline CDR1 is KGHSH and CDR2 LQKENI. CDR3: CASARGAGGPTDTQYF. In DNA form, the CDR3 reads TGTGCCAGCGCACGAGGCGCGGGAGGGCCGACAGATACGCAGTATTTT.

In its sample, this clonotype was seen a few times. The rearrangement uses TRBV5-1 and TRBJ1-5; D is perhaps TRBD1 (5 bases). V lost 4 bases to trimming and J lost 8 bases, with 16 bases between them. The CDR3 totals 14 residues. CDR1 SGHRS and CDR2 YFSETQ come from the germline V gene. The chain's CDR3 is CASSTGTGMEPQHF. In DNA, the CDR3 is TGCGCCAGCAGCACTGGGACGGGGATGGAGCCCCAGCATTTT.

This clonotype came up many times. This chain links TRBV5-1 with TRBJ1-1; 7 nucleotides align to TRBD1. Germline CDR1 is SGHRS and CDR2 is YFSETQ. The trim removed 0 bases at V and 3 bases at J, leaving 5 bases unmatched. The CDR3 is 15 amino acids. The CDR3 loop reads CASSLAETGYTEAFF. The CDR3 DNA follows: TGCGCCAGCAGCTTGGCCGAGACAGGGTACACTGAAGCTTTCTTT.

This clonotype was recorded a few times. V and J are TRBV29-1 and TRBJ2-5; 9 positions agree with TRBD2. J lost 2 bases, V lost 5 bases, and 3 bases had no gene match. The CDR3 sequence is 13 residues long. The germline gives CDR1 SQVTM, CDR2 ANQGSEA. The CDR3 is CSVLTSGQETQYF. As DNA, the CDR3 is TGCAGCGTTCTGACTAGCGGACAAGAGACCCAGTACTTC.

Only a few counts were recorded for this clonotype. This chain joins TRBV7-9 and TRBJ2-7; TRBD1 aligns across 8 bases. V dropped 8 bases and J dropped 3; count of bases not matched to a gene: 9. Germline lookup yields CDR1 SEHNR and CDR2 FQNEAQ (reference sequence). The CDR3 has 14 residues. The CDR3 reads CASSNRGKFYEQYF. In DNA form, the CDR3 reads TGTGCCAGCTCTAACAGGGGGAAATTCTACGAGCAGTACTTC. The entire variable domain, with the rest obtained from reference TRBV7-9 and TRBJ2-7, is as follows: DTGVSQNPRHKITKRGQNVTFRCDPISEHNRLYWYRQTLGQGPEFLTYFQNEAQLEKSRLLSDRFSAERPKGSFSTLEIQRTEQGDSAMYLCASSNRGKFYEQYFGPGTRLTVT.

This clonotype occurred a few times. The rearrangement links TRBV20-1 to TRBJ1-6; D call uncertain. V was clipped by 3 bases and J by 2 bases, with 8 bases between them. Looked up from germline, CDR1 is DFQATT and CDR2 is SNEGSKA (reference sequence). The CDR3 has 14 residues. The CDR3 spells CSASSGAYNSPLHF. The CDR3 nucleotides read TGCAGTGCTAGTTCTGGGGCCTATAATTCACCCCTCCACTTT.

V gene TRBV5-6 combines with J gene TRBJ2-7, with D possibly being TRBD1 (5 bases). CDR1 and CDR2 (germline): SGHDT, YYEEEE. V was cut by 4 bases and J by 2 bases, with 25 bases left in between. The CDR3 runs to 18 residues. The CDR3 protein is CASSIRGRTLLTPYEQYF. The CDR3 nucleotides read TGTGCCAGCAGCATAAGGGGCAGGACCCTGCTAACCCCCTACGAGCAGTACTTC.

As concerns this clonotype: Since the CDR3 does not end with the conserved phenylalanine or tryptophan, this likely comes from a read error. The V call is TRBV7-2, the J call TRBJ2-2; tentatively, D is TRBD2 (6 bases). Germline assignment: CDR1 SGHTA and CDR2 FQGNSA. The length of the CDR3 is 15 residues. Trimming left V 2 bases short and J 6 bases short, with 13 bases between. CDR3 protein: CASSLYQGGAGELFS. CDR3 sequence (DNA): TGTGCCAGCAGCTTATACCAGGGAGGTGCCGGGGAGCTGTTTTCT.

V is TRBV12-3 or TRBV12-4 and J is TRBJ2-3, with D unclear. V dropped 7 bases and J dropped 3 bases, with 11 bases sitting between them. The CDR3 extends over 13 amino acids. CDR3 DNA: TGTGCCAGCACCCTCGATGGGACAGATACGCAGTATTTT. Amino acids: CASTLDGTDTQYF.

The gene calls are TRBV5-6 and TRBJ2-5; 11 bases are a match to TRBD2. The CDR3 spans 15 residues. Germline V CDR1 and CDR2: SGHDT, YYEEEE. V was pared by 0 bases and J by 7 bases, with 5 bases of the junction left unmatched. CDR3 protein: CASSLVGLAGGTQYF. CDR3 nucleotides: TGTGCCAGCAGCTTGGTGGGCCTAGCGGGAGGGACCCAGTACTTC.

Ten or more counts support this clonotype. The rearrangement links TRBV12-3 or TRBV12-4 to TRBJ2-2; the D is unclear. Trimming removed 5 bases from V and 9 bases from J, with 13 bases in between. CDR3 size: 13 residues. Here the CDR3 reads CASSLGSVRELFF. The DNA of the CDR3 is TGTGCCAGCAGTCTCGGCAGTGTCCGGGAGCTGTTTTTT.

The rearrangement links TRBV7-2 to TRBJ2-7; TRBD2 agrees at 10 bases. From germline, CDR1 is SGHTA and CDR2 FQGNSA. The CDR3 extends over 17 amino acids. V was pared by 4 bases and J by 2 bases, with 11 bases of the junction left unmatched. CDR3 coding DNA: TGTGCCAGCAGCTCCTTCCCGGCTAGCGGGAGACCCTACGAGCAGTACTTC. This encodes CASSSFPASGRPYEQYF.

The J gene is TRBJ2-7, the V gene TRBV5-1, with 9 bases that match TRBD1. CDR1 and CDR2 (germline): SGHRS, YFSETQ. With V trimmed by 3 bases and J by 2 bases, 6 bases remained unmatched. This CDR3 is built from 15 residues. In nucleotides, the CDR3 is TGCGCCAGCAGCTCCGGGACAGGGTATGCCTACGAGCAGTACTTC. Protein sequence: CASSSGTGYAYEQYF.

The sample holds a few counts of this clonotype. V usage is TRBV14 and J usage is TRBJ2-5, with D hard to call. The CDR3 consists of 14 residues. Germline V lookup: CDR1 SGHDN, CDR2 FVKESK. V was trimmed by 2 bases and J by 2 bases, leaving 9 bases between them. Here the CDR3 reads CASSQFGQQETQYF. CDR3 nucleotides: TGTGCCAGCAGCCAATTTGGTCAGCAAGAGACCCAGTACTTC. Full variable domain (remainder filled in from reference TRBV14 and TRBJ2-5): EAGVTQFPSHSVIEKGQTVTLRCDPISGHDNLYWYRRVMGKEIKFLLHFVKESKQDESGMPNNRFLAERTGGTYSTLKVQPAELEDSGVYFCASSQFGQQETQYFGPGTRLLVL.

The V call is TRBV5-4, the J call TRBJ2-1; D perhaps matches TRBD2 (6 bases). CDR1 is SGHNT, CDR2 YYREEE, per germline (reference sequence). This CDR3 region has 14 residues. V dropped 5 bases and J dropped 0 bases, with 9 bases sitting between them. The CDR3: CASRWDSSYNEQFF. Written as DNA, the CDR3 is TGTGCCAGCAGATGGGACTCCTCCTACAATGAGCAGTTCTTC. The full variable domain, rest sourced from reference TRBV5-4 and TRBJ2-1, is ETGVTQSPTHLIKTRGQQVTLRCSSQSGHNTVSWYQQALGQGPQFIFQYYREEENGRGNFPPRFSGLQFPNYSSELNVNALELDDSALYLCASRWDSSYNEQFFGPGTRLTVL.

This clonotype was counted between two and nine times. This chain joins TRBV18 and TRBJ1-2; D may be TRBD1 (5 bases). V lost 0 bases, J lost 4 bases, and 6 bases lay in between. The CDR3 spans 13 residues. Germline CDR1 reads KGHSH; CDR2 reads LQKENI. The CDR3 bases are TGTGCCAGCTCACCACCGGGGACCTATGGCTACACCTTC. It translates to CASSPPGTYGYTF.

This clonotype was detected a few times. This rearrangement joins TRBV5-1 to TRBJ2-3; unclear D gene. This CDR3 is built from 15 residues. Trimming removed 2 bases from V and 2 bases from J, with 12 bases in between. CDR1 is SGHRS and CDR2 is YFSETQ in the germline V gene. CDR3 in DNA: TGCGCCAGCAGCTTAATGGGCGAGTCCACAGATACGCAGTATTTT. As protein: CASSLMGESTDTQYF.

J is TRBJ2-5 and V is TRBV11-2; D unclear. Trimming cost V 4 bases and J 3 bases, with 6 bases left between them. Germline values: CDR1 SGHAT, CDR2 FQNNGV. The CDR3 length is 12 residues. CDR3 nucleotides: TGTGCCAGCAGCTCCATGGAAGAGACCCAGTACTTC. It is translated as CASSSMEETQYF. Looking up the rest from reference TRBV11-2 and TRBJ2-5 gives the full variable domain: EAGVAQSPRYKIIEKRQSVAFWCNPISGHATLYWYQQILGQGPKLLIQFQNNGVVDDSQLPKDRFSAERLKGVDSTLKIQPAKLEDSAVYLCASSSMEETQYFGPGTRLLVL.

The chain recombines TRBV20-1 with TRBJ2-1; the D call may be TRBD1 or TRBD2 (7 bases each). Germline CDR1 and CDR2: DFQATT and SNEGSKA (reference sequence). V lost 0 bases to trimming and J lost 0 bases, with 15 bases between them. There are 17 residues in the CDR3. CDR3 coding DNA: TGCAGTGCTAGAGATTCAGGGGGGGTCGCCTCCTACAATGAGCAGTTCTTC. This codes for CSARDSGGVASYNEQFF.

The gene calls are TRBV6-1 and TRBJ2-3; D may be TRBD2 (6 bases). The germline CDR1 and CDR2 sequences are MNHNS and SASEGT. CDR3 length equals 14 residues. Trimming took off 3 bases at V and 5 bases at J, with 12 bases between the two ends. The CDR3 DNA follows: TGTGCCAGCAGTGATTGGGACTCCAGAGATACGCAGTATTTT. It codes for CASSDWDSRDTQYF.

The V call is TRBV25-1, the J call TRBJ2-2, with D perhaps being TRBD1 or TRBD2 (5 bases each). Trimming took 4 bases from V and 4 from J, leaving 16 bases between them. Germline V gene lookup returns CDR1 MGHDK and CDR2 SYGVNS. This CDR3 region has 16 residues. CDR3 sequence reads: CASSGRDHVVTGELFF. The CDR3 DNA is TGTGCCAGCAGTGGCCGGGACCATGTAGTCACCGGGGAGCTGTTTTTT.

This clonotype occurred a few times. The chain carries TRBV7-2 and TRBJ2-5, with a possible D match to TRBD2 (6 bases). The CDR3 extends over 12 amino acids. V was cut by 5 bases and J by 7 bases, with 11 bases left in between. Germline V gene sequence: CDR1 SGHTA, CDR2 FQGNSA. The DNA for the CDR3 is TGTGCCAGCAGCCTAGGAGCGGGGACCCAGTACTTC. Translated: CASSLGAGTQYF.

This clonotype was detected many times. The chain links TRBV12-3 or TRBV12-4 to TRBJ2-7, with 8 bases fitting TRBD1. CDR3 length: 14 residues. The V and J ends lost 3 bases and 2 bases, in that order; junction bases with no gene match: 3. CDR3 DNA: TGTGCCAGCAGTTTGGAACAGGGGGCCTACGAGCAGTACTTC. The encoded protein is CASSLEQGAYEQYF.

This CDR3 is CASSLVLAPINEQFF. Here the CDR3 DNA reads TGTGCCAGCAGTTTAGTCCTAGCTCCTATCAATGAGCAGTTCTTC. The genes are TRBV12-3 or TRBV12-4 and TRBJ2-1; maybe TRBD2 (5 bases). V gave up 1 base and J gave up 6 bases, with 13 bases separating them. CDR3 length: 15 amino acids.

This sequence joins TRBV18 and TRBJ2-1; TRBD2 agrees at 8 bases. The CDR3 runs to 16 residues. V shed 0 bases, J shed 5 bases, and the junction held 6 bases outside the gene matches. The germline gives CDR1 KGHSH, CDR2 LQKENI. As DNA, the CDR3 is TGTGCCAGCTCACCACCCAGCGGGAGTCTCAACAATGAGCAGTTCTTC. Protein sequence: CASSPPSGSLNNEQFF.